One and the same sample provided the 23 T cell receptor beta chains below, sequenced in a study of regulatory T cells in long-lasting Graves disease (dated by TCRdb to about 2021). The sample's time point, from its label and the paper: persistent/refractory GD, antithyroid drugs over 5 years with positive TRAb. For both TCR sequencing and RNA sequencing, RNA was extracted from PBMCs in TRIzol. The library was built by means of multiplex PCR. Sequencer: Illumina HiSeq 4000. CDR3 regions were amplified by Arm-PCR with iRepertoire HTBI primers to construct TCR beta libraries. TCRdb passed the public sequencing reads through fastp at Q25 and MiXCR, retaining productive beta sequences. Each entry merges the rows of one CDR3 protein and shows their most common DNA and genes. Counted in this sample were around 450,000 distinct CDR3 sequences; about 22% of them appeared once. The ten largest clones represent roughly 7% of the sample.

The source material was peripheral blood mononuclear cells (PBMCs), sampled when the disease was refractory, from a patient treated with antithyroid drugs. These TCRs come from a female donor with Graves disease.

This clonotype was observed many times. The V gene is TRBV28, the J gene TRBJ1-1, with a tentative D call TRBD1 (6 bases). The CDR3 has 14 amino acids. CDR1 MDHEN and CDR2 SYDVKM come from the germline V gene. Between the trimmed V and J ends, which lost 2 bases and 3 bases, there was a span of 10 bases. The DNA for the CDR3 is TGTGCCAGCAGTTTAGGAGGGGGATACACTGAAGCTTTCTTT. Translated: CASSLGGGYTEAFF.

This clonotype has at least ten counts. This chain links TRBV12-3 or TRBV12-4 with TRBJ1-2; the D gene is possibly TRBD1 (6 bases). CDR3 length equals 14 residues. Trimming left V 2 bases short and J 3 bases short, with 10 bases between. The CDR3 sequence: CASSLQGMYYGYTF. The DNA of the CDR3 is TGTGCCAGCAGTTTACAGGGGATGTACTATGGCTACACCTTC.

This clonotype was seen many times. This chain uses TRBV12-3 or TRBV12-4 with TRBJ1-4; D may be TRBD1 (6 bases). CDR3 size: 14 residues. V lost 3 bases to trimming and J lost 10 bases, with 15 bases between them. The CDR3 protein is CASSFKQGLGKLFF. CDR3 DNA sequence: TGTGCCAGCAGTTTCAAACAGGGTTTAGGAAAACTGTTTTTT.

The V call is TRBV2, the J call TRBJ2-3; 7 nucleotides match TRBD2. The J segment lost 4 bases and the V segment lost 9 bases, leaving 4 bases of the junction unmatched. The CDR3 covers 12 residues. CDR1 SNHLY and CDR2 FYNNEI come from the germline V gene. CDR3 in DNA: TGTGCCAGTTCACTAGCGTCAGATACGCAGTATTTT. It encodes CASSLASDTQYF. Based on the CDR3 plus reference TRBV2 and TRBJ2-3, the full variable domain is EPEVTQTPSHQVTQMGQEVILRCVPISNHLYFYWYRQILGQKVEFLVSFYNNEISEKSEIFDDQFSVERPDGSNFTLKIRSTKLEDSAMYFCASSLASDTQYFGPGTRLTVL.

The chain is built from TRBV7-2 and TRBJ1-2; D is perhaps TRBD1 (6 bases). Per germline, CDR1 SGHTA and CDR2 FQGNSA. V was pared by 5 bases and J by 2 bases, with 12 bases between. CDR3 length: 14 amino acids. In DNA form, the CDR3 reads TGTGCCAGCAGCCCGTACAGGGTGAACTATGGCTACACCTTC. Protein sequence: CASSPYRVNYGYTF. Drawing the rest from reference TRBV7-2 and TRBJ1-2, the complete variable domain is GAGVSQSPSNKVTEKGKDVELRCDPISGHTALYWYRQSLGQGLEFLIYFQGNSAPDKSGLPSDRFSAERTGGSVSTLTIQRTQQEDSAVYLCASSPYRVNYGYTFGSGTRLTVV.

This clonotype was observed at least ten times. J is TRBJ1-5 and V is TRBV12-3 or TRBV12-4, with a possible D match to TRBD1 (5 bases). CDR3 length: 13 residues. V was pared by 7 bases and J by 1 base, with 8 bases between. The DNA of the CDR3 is TGTGCCAGCAAGGACACGAGCAATCAGCCCCAGCATTTT. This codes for CASKDTSNQPQHF.

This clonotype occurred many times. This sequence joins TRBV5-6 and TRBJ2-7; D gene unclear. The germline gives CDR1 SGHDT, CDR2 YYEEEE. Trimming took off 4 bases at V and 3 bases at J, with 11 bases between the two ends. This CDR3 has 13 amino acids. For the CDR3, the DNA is TGTGCCAGCAGCCCCGACGGAAACTACGAGCAGTACTTC. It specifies CASSPDGNYEQYF.

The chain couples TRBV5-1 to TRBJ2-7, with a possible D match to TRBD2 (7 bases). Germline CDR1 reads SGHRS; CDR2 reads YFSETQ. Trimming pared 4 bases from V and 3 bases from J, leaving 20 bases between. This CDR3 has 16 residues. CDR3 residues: CASSPTVGGAGYEQYF. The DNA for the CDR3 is TGCGCCAGCAGCCCCACGGTGGGGGGGGCTGGCTACGAGCAGTACTTC. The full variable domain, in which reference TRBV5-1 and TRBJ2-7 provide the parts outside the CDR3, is KAGVTQTPRYLIKTRGQQVTLSCSPISGHRSVSWYQQTPGQGLQFLFEYFSETQRNKGNFPGRFSGRQFSNSRSEMNVSTLELGDSALYLCASSPTVGGAGYEQYFGPGTRLTVT.

The CDR3 sequence: CASSQVGADSYEQYF. DNA for the CDR3: TGCGCCAGCAGCCAAGTCGGGGCGGACTCCTACGAGCAGTACTTC. V usage is TRBV4-3 and J usage is TRBJ2-7, with D perhaps given as TRBD1 or TRBD2 (5 bases each). The CDR3 has 15 residues. The V gene lost 1 base and the J gene lost 0 bases, with 10 bases spanning the gap. CDR1 and CDR2 (germline): LGHNA, YSLEER.

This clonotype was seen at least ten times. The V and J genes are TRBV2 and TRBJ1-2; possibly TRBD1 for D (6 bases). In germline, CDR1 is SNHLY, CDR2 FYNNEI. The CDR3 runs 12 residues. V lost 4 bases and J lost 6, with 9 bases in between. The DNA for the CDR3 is TGTGCCAGCAGTGGACAGGTGAATGGCTACACCTTC. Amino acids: CASSGQVNGYTF.

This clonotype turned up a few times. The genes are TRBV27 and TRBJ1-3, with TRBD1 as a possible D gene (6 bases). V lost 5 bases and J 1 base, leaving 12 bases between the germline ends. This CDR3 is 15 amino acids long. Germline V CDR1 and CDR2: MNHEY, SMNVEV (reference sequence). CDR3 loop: CASSTKQGSGNTIYF. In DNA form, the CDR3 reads TGTGCCAGCAGTACCAAGCAGGGGTCTGGAAACACCATATATTTT.

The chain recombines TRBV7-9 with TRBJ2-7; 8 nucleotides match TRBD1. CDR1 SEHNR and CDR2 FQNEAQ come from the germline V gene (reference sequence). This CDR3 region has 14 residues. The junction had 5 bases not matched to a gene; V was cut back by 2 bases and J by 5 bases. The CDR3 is CASSLSQGAHEQYF. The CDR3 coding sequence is TGTGCCAGCAGCTTAAGCCAGGGGGCCCACGAGCAGTACTTC.

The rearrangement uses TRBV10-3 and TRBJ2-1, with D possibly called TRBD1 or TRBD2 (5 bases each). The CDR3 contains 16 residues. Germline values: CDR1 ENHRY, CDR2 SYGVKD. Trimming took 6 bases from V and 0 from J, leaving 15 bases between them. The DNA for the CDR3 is TGTGCCATCAGCCCCCTGAGGGGAAGCTCCTACAATGAGCAGTTCTTC. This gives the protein CAISPLRGSSYNEQFF.

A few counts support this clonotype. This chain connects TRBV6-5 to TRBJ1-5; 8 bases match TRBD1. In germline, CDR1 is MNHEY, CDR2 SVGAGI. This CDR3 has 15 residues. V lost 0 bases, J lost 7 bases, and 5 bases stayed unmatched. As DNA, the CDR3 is TGTGCCAGCAGTTACTCCAGGGACAGGCACCAGCCCCAGCATTTT. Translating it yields CASSYSRDRHQPQHF.

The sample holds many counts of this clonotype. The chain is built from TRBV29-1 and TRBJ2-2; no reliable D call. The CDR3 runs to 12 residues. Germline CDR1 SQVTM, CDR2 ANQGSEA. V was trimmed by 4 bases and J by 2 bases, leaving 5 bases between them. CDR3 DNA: TGCAGCGTTGGACAAAACACCGGGGAGCTGTTTTTT. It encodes CSVGQNTGELFF.

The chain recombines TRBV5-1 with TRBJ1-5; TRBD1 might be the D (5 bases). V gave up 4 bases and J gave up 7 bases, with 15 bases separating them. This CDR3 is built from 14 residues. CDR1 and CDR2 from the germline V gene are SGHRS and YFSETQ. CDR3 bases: TGCGCCAGCAGCACCGGGACGGCGGGGCAGCCCCAGCATTTT. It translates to CASSTGTAGQPQHF. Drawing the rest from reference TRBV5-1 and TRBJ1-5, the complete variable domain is KAGVTQTPRYLIKTRGQQVTLSCSPISGHRSVSWYQQTPGQGLQFLFEYFSETQRNKGNFPGRFSGRQFSNSRSEMNVSTLELGDSALYLCASSTGTAGQPQHFGDGTRLSIL.

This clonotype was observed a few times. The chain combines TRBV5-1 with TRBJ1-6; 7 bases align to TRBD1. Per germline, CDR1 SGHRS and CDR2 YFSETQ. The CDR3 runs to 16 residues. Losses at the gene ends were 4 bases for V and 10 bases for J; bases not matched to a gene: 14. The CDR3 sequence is CASSPVTGELESPLHF. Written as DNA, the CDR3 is TGCGCCAGCAGCCCAGTTACAGGGGAATTGGAATCACCCCTCCACTTT.

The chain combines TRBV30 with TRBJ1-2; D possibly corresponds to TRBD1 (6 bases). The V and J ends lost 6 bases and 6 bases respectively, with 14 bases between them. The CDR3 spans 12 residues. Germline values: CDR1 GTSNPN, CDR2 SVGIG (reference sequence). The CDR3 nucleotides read TGTGCCTGCAATCAGGGGATGGATGGCTACACCTTC. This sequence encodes CACNQGMDGYTF.

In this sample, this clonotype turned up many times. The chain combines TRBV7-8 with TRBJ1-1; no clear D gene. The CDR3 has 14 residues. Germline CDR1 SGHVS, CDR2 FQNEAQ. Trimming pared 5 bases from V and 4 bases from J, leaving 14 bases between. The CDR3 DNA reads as TGTGCCAGCAGCCCTAGGACTGCGACCACTGAAGCTTTCTTT. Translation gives CASSPRTATTEAFF. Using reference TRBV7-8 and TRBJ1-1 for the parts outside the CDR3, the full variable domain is GAGVSQSPRYKVAKRGQDVALRCDPISGHVSLFWYQQALGQGPEFLTYFQNEAQLDKSGLPSDRFFAERPEGSVSTLKIQRTQQEDSAVYLCASSPRTATTEAFFGQGTRLTVV.

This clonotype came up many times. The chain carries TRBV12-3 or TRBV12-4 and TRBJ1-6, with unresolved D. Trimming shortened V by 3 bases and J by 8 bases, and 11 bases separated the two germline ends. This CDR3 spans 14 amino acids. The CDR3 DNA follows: TGTGCCAGCAGTTTGGTCCGGGGATATTCACCCCTCCACTTT. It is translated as CASSLVRGYSPLHF.

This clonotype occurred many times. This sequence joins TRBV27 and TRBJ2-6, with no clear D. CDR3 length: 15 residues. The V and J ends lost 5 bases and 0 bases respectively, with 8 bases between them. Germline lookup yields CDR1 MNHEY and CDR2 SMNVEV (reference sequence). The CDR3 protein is CASSPGFSGANVLTF. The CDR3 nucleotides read TGTGCCAGCAGTCCCGGATTCTCTGGGGCCAACGTCCTGACTTTC.

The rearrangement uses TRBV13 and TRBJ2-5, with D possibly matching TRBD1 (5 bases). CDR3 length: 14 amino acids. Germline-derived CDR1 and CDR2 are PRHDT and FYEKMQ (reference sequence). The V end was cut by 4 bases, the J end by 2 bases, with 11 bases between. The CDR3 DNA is TGTGCCAGCAGCTCCCTGACAGCTCAAGAGACCCAGTACTTC. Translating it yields CASSSLTAQETQYF.

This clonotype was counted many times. CDR3 loop: CASSPMRAETQYF. CDR3 sequence (DNA): TGTGCCAGCAGTCCGATGAGGGCGGAGACCCAGTACTTC. The rearrangement joins TRBV28 to TRBJ2-5; TRBD2 is a possible D gene (5 bases). Germline V gene data show CDR1 as MDHEN and CDR2 as SYDVKM. V was shortened by 5 bases and J by 5 bases, with 12 bases between the two germline ends. The CDR3 is made up of 13 amino acids.